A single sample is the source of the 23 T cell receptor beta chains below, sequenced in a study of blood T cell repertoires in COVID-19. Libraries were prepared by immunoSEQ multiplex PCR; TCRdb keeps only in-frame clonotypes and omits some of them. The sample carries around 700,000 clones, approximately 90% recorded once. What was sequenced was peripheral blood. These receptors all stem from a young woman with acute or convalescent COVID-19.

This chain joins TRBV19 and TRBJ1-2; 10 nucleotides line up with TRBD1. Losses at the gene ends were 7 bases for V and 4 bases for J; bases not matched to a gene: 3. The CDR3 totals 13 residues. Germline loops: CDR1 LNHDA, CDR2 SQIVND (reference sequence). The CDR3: CASTGQGIYGYTF. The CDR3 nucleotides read TGTGCCAGTACGGGACAGGGGATCTATGGCTACACCTTC.

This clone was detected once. The CDR3 DNA is TGCGCCAGCAGCTTGGGGCTAGCGGGGGCCTACAATGAGCAGTTCTTC. Amino acid sequence: CASSLGLAGAYNEQFF. V and J are TRBV5-1 and TRBJ2-1; TRBD2 agrees at 10 bases. The germline CDR1 and CDR2 sequences are SGHRS and YFSETQ. This CDR3 has 16 residues. V dropped 0 bases and J dropped 2; count of bases not matched to a gene: 2.

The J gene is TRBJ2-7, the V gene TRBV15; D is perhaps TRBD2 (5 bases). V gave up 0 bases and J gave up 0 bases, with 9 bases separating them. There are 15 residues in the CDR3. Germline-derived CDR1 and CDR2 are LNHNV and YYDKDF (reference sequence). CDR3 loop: CATSRDRESSYEQYF. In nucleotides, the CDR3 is TGTGCCACCAGCAGAGATAGGGAGAGCTCCTACGAGCAGTACTTC.

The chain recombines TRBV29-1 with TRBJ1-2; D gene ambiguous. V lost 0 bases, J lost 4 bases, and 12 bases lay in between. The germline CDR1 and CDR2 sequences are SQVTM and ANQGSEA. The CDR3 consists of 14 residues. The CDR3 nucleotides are TGCAGCGTTGAAGATCGGCAGGCCCCCTATGGCTACACCTTC. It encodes CSVEDRQAPYGYTF.

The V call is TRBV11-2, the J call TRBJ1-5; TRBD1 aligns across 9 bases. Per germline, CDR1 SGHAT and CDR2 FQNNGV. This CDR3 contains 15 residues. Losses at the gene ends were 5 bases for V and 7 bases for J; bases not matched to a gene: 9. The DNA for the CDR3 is TGTGCCAGCAGCAAGGGACAGGGCGGAGGGCAGCCCCAGCATTTT. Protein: CASSKGQGGGQPQHF. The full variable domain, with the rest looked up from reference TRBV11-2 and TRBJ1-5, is EAGVAQSPRYKIIEKRQSVAFWCNPISGHATLYWYQQILGQGPKLLIQFQNNGVVDDSQLPKDRFSAERLKGVDSTLKIQPAKLEDSAVYLCASSKGQGGGQPQHFGDGTRLSIL.

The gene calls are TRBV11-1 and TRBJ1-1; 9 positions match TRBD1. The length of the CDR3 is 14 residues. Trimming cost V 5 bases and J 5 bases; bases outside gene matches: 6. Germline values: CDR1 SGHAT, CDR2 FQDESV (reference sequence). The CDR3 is CASSLGQGRTEAFF. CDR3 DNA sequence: TGTGCCAGCAGCCTAGGACAGGGGAGGACTGAAGCTTTCTTT.

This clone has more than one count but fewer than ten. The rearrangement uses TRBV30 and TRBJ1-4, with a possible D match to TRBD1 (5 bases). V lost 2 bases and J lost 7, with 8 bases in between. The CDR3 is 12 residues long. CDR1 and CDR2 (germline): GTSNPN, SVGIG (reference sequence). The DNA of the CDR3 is TGTGCCTGGAGTCGGGGGAGTGAAAAACTGTTTTTT. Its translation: CAWSRGSEKLFF.

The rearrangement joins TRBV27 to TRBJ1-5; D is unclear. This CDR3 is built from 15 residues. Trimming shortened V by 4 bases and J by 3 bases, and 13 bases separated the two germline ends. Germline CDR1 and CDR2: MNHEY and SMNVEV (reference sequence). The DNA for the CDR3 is TGTGCCAGCAGTTCCGGTCGGGGATACAATCAGCCCCAGCATTTT. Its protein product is CASSSGRGYNQPQHF.

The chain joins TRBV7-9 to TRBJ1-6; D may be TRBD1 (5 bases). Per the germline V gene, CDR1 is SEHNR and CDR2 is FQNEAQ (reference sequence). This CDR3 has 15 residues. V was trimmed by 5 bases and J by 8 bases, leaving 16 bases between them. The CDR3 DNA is TGTGCCAGCAGCCTAGGGAGACAGATTGATTCACCCCTCCACTTT. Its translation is CASSLGRQIDSPLHF.

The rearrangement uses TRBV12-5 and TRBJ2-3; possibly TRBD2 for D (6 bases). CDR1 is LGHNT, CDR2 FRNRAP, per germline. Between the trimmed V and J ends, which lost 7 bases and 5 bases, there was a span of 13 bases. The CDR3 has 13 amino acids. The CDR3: CASEVLGGDTQYF. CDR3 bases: TGTGCTAGTGAGGTTCTGGGAGGAGATACGCAGTATTTT.

The CDR3: CATSTLRDRGNNQPQHF. The CDR3 DNA reads as TGTGCCACCAGCACCCTACGGGACAGGGGGAATAATCAGCCCCAGCATTTT. V is TRBV15 and J is TRBJ1-5; 11 bases are a match to TRBD1. V lost 4 bases to trimming and J lost 4 bases; unmatched junction nucleotides: 9. Per the germline V gene, CDR1 is LNHNV and CDR2 is YYDKDF (reference sequence). The CDR3 is made up of 17 amino acids.

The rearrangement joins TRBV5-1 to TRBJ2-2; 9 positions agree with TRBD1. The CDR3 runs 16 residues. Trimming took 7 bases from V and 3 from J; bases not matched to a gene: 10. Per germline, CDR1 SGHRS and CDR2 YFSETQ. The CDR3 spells CASRDRERNHTGELFF. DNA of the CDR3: TGCGCCAGCCGGGACAGGGAGAGGAATCACACCGGGGAGCTGTTTTTT.

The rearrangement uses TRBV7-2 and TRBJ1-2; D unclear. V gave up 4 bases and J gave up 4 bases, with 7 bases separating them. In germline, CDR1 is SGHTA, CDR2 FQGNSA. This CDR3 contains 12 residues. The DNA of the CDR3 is TGTGCCAGCAGCTCAAGCCTCTATGGCTACACCTTC. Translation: CASSSSLYGYTF.

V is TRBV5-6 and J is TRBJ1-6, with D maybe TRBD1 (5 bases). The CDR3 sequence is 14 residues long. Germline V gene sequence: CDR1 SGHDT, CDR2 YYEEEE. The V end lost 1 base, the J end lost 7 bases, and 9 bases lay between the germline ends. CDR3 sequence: CASSLTGLNSPLHF. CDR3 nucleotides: TGTGCCAGCAGCTTGACAGGACTAAATTCACCCCTCCACTTT.

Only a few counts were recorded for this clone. CDR3 coding DNA: TGTGCCAGTAAGCCCCAGGGGGGCCCGGTCACTGAAGCTTTCTTT. It specifies CASKPQGGPVTEAFF. V is TRBV19 and J is TRBJ1-1; TRBD1 aligns across 7 bases. The CDR3 loop spans 15 amino acids. V dropped 7 bases and J dropped 4; count of bases not matched to a gene: 12. CDR1 and CDR2 from the germline V gene are LNHDA and SQIVND (reference sequence).

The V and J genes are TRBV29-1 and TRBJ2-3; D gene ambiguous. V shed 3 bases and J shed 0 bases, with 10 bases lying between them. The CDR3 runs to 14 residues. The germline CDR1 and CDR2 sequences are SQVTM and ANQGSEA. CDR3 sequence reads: CSVDLAVSTDTQYF. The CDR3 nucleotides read TGCAGCGTTGATTTGGCGGTGAGCACAGATACGCAGTATTTT.

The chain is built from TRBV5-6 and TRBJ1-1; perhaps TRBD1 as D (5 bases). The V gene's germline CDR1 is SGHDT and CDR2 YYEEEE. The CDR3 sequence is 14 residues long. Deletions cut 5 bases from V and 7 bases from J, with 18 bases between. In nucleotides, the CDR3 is TGTGCCAGCAGATTAATACAGGCGAACTTTGAAGCTTTCTTT. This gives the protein CASRLIQANFEAFF.

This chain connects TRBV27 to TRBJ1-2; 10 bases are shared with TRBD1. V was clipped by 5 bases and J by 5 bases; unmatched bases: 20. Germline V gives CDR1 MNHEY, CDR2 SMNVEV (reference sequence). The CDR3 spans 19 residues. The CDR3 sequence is CASSLLPGQGSPFGYGYTF. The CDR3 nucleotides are TGTGCCAGCAGTCTTCTCCCGGGACAGGGGTCCCCTTTTGGTTATGGCTACACCTTC.

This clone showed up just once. For the CDR3, the DNA is TGCGCCAGCAGCTCCAGACAGTATTCGGAAAAACTGTTTTTT. This translates into CASSSRQYSEKLFF. The rearrangement uses TRBV5-1 and TRBJ1-4; D perhaps matches TRBD1 (5 bases). The CDR3 consists of 14 residues. Germline assignment: CDR1 SGHRS and CDR2 YFSETQ. V gave up 3 bases and J gave up 8 bases, with 14 bases separating them. Full variable domain (missing parts from reference TRBV5-1 and TRBJ1-4): KAGVTQTPRYLIKTRGQQVTLSCSPISGHRSVSWYQQTPGQGLQFLFEYFSETQRNKGNFPGRFSGRQFSNSRSEMNVSTLELGDSALYLCASSSRQYSEKLFFGSGTQLSVL.

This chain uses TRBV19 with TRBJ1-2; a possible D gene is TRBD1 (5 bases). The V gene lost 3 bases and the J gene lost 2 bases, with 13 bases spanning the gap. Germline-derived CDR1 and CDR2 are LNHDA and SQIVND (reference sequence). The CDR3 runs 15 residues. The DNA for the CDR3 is TGTGCCAGTAGTATTGGTCAGGGCCCCAACTATGGCTACACCTTC. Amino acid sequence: CASSIGQGPNYGYTF.

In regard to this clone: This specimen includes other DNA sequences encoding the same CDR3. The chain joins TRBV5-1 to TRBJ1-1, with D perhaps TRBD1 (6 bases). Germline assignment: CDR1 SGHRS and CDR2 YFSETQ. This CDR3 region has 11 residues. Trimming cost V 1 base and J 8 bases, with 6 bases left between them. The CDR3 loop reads CASSLTGEAFF. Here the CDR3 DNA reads TGCGCCAGCAGCTTGACAGGGGAAGCTTTCTTT.

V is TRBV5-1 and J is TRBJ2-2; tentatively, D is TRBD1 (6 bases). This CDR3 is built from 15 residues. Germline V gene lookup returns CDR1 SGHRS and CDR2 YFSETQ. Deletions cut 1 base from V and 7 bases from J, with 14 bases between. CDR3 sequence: CASSLYSGANGELFF. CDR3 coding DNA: TGCGCCAGCAGCTTGTATTCAGGGGCTAACGGGGAGCTGTTTTTT.

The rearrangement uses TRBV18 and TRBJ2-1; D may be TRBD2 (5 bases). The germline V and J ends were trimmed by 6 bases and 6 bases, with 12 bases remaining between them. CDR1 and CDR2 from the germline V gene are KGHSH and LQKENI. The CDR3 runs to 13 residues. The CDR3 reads CASSTTRSNEQFF. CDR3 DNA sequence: TGTGCCAGCTCGACAACTAGATCCAATGAGCAGTTCTTC.